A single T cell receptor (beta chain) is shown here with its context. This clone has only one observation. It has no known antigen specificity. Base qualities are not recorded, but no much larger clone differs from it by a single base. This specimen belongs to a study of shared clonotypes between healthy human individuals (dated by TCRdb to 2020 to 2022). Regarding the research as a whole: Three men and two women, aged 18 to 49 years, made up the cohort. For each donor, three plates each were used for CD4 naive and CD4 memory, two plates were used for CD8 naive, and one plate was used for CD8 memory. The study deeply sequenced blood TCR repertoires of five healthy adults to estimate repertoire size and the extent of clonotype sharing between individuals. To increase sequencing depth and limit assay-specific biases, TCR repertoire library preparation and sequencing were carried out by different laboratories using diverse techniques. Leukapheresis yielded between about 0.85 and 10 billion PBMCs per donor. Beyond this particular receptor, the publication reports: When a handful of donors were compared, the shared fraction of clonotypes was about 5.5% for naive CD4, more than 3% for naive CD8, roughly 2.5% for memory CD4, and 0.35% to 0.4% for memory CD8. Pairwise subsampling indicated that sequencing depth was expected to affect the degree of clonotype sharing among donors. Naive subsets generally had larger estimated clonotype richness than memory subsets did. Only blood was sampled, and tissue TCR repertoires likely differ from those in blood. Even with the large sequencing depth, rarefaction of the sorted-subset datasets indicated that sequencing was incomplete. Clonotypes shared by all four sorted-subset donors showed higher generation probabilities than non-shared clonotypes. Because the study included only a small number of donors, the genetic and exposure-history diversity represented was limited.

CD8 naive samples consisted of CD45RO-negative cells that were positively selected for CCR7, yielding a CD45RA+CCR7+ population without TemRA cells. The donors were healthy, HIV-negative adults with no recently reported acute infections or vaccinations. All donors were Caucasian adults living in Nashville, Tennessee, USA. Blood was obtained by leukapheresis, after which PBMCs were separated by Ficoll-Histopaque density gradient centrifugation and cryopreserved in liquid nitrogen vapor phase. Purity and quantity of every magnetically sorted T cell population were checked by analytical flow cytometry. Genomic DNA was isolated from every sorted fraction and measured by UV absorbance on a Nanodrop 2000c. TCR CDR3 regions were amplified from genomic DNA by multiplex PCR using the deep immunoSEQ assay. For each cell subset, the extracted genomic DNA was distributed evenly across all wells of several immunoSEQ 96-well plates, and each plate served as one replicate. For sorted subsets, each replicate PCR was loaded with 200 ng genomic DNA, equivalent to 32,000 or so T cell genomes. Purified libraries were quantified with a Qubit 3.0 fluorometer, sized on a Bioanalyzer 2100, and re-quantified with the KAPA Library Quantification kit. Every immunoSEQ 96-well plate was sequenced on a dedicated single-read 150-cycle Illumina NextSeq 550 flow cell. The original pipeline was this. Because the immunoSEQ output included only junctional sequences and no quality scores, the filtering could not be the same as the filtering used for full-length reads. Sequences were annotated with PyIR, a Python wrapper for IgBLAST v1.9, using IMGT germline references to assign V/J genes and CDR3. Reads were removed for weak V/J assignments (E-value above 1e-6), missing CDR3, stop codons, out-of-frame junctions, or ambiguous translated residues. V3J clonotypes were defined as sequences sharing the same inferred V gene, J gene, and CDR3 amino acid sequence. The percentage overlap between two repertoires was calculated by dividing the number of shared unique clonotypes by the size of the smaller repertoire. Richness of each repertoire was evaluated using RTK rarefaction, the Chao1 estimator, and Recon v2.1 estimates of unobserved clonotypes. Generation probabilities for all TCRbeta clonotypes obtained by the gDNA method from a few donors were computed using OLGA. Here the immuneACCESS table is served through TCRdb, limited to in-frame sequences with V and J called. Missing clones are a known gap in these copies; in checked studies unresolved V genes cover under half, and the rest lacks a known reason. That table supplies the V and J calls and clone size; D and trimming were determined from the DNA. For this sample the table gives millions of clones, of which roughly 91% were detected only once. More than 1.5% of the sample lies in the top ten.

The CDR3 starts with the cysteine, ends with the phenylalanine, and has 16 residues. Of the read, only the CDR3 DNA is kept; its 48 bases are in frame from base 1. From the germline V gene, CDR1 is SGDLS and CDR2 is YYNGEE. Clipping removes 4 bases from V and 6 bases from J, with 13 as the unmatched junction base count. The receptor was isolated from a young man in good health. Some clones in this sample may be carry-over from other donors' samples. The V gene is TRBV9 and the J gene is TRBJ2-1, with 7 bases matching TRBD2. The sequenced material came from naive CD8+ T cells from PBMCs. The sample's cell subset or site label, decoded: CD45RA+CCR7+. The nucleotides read TGTGCCAGCAGCCTCGTAGTGGGCGGGAGCCTCAATGAGCAGTTCTTC. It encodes CASSLVVGGSLNEQFF.